This TCR beta chain is drawn from a study of blood T cell repertoires in COVID-19 (dated by TCRdb to the early 2020s). Background on the whole study: Samples from collaborators originated in the United States, Italy and Spain and spanned both the acute and convalescent phases of COVID-19. The repertoires were released in a freely available public database meant as a resource for research on the immune response to SARS-CoV-2. Samples came from the ongoing ImmuneRACE study (first 160 participants) plus 1,254 subjects from 6 global collaborators. Where available, HLA class I and class II types were obtained from metadata supplied by the sample provider rather than from assay-based typing. The prospective study material was composed of cDNA or gDNA derived from T cells, B-cell-depleted T cells, or PBMCs. Deeply sampled blood TCRbeta repertoires from subjects exposed to, actively infected with, or recovered from COVID-19 were included in the dataset. The sample metadata nearly always contained a de-identified subject ID, COVID-19 status, age in years and sex. Study-wide conclusions, independent of this receptor: The quantity of clinical and demographic metadata differed by source and by participant and was supplied without curation.

Whole blood was collected in K2EDTA tubes by collaborating institutions according to the institutions' own protocols. For TCRbeta analysis, collaborators shipped samples as frozen whole blood, isolated PBMCs, or DNA extracted from either of those sample types. The CDR3 contains 16 residues, cysteine and phenylalanine counted. Just CDR3 DNA is preserved here, 48 bases in frame from base 1. From V the trimming removes 4 bases and from J it removes 4 bases, while the gene matches leave 10 bases of the junction unaccounted for. CDR1 and CDR2 were assigned from the germline V gene as MDHEN and SYDVKM. On this clone: The specificity of this receptor is unknown. Base qualities are not recorded, but no much larger clone differs from it by a single base.

The immunoSEQ Assay, a bias-controlled multiplex PCR, was used to amplify TCRbeta CDR3 regions from genomic DNA. As for the authors' bioinformatics: Nucleated cell counts per sample were estimated from amplification of reference gene primers within the assay. Sequence reads were collapsed and filtered to measure the absolute abundance of every unique TCRbeta CDR3 rearrangement. For each sample, productive Simpson clonality was calculated as the square root of Simpson's diversity index over productive rearrangements. As stored in TCRdb, this immuneACCESS dataset retains in-frame rearrangements with V and J assigned. A fraction of the clones does not appear; measured against another copy, unresolved V genes explain less than half of the discrepancy, and the remainder lacks a known reason. V and J calls and clone size are copied from that table; D and trimming were computed from the DNA. The sample table lists about 70,000 clones, 60% to 80% of them with a count of one. The top ten clonotypes cover 5.5% to 7% of the sample.

The chain links TRBV28 with TRBJ1-2, and 9 junctional nucleotides match TRBD1. This TCR derives from a woman aged 55-70 years with acute or convalescent COVID-19. Specimen: peripheral blood. The DNA is TGTGCCAGCAGTTCCCCCACGGACAGGGGCCTCTATGGCTACACCTTC. Translated, it gives CASSSPTDRGLYGYTF.